This T cell receptor beta chain came from a study of cytomegalovirus exposure and HLA in healthy donors. This table comes from immunoSEQ multiplex PCR, and its TCRdb copy is limited to in-frame clones, with some not included. This sample has hundreds of thousands of clones; 90% occur once, and the top ten carry 3.1%. The specimen sequenced was PBMCs. The TCR originated in a woman in her 30s in good health and CMV-seronegative.

CDR3 sequence (DNA): TGTGCCAGCAGTTCCCAAGCGGGTAGGAAAGAGACCCAGTACTTC. Its protein is CASSSQAGRKETQYF. The V and J genes are TRBV6-9 and TRBJ2-5, with D possibly being TRBD2 (6 bases). The V end was cut by 4 bases, the J end by 3 bases, with 15 bases between. Germline V gene sequence: CDR1 MNHGY, CDR2 SVAAGI. The CDR3 covers 15 residues.